These T cell receptor beta chains were read from a single sample in a study of cytomegalovirus exposure and HLA in healthy donors. Sequencing used immunoSEQ multiplex PCR; TCRdb keeps in-frame clones, though not all of them. Its table records approximately 110,000 clones. Material for sequencing was PBMCs. The receptors derive from a man aged 45 to 65 in good health and CMV-seronegative. Both conserved end residues are part of each CDR3. A D gene is named only where the DNA matches it firmly.

CDR3: CASSLVGGYEQYF; DNA: TGTGCCAGCAGCTTAGTGGGGGGCTACGAGCAGTACTTC; V: TRBV7-9; J: TRBJ2-7; D: NA
CDR3: CASSQDGTGLYNEQFF; DNA: TGCGCCAGCAGCCAAGATGGGACAGGGTTGTACAATGAGCAGTTCTTC; V: TRBV4-3; J: TRBJ2-1; D: TRBD1
CDR3: CASSQGRDRGHGYTF; DNA: TGTGCCAGCAGCCAAGGGAGGGACAGGGGGCATGGCTACACCTTC; V: TRBV14; J: TRBJ1-2; D: TRBD1
CDR3: CASSVTVRGNGYTF; DNA: TGTGCCAGCAGCGTTACAGTTAGGGGAAATGGCTACACCTTC; V: TRBV9; J: TRBJ1-2; D: NA
CDR3: CASSLAGGYSNQPQHF; DNA: TGTGCCAGCAGCTTAGCAGGGGGATATAGCAATCAGCCCCAGCATTTT; V: TRBV7-2; J: TRBJ1-5; D: NA
CDR3: CASSHGTSGSALAYEQYF; DNA: TGTGCCAGCTCACACGGGACTAGCGGGAGTGCCCTAGCCTACGAGCAGTACTTC; V: TRBV18; J: TRBJ2-7; D: TRBD2
CDR3: CASSHRDSYFTDTQYF; DNA: TGTGCCAGCAGCCACAGGGACAGCTACTTCACAGATACGCAGTATTTT; V: TRBV5-4; J: TRBJ2-3; D: TRBD1
CDR3: CASSRMGGSEYGYTF; DNA: TGTGCCAGCAGCCGGATGGGGGGATCGGAGTATGGCTACACCTTC; V: TRBV5-4; J: TRBJ1-2; D: NA
CDR3: CASSQPLQGLGYTF; DNA: TGCGCCAGCAGCCAACCCCTACAGGGGCTTGGCTACACCTTC; V: TRBV4-1; J: TRBJ1-2; D: TRBD1
CDR3: CASSYPLGDGQPQHF; DNA: TGTGCCAGCAGTTACCCCCTAGGGGATGGCCAGCCCCAGCATTTT; V: TRBV6-6; J: TRBJ1-5; D: NA
CDR3: CASSPPGGAGDIQYF; DNA: TGTGCCAGCAGTCCGCCAGGGGGCGCTGGGGACATTCAGTACTTC; V: TRBV28; J: TRBJ2-4; D: TRBD1
CDR3: CSARGPVETQYF; DNA: TGCAGCGCCCGGGGTCCTGTAGAGACCCAGTACTTC; V: TRBV29-1; J: TRBJ2-5; D: NA
CDR3: CASNTDRGRYEQYF; DNA: TGTGCCAGCAACACTGACAGGGGGCGGTACGAGCAGTACTTC; V: TRBV2; J: TRBJ2-7; D: TRBD1
CDR3: CASSPQPETGELFF; DNA: TGCGCCAGCAGCCCACAACCAGAAACCGGGGAGCTGTTTTTT; V: TRBV4-3; J: TRBJ2-2; D: NA
CDR3: CASSRDTRGELFF; DNA: TGTGCCAGTAGTAGAGACACTCGCGGGGAGCTGTTTTTT; V: TRBV19; J: TRBJ2-2; D: NA
CDR3: CASSLTGGANYGYTF; DNA: TGCGCCAGCAGTCTCACAGGAGGGGCTAACTATGGCTACACCTTC; V: TRBV4-3; J: TRBJ1-2; D: NA
CDR3: CASSSPYAPPGEGNSNQPQHF; DNA: TGCGCCAGCAGTTCTCCCTATGCGCCTCCAGGGGAAGGAAATAGTAATCAGCCCCAGCATTTT; V: TRBV5-1; J: TRBJ1-5; D: NA